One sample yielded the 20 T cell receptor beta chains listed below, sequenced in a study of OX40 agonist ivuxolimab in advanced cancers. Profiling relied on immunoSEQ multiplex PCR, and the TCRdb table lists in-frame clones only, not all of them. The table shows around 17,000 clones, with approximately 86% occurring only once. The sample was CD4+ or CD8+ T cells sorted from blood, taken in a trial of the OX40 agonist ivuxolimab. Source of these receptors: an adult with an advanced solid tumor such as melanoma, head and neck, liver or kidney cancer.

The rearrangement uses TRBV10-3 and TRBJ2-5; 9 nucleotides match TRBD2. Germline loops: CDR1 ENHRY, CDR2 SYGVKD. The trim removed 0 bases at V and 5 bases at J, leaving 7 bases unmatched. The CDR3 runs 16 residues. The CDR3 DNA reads TGTGCCATCAGTGAGTCCAAGCGGGGGGCAGTGGAGACCCAGTACTTC. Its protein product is CAISESKRGAVETQYF.

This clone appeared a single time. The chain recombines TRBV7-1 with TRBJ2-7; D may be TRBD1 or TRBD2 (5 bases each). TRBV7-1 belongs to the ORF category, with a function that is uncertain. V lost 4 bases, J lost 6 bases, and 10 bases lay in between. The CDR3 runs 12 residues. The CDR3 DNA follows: TGTGCCAGCAGCTTACAAGGGACCGAGCAGTACTTC. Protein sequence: CASSLQGTEQYF.

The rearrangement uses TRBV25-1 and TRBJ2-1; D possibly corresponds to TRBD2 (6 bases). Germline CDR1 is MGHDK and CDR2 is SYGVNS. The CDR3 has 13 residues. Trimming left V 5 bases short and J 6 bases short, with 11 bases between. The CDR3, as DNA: TGTGCCAGCAGTTATGCCGGGGGCAATGAGCAGTTCTTC. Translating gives CASSYAGGNEQFF.

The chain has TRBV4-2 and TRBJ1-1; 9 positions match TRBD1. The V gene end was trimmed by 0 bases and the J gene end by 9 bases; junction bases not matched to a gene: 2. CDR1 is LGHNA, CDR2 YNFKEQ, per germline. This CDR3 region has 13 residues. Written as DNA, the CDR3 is TGTGCCAGCAGCCAAGAGACAGGGGGAAAAGCTTTCTTT. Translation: CASSQETGGKAFF.

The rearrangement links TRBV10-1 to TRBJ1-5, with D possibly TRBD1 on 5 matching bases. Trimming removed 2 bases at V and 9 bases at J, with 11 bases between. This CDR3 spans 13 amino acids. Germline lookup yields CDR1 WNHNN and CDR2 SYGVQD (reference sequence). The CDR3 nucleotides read TGCGCCAGCAGTGAGACAGGCCCCGGGCCCCAGCATTTT. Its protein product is CASSETGPGPQHF.

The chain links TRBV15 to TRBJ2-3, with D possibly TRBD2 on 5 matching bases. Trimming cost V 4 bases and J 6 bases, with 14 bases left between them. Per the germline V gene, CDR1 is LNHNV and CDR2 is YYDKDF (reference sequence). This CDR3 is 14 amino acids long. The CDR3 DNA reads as TGTGCCACCAGCATCCTAACTAGGTCGGATACGCAGTATTTT. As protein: CATSILTRSDTQYF.

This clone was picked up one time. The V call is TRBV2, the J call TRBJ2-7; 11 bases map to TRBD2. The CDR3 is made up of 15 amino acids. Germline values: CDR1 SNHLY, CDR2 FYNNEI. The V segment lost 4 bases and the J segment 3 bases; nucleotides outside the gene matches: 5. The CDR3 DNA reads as TGTGCCAGCAGTGGGCCGGGACTAGCGGTCTACGAGCAGTACTTC. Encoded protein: CASSGPGLAVYEQYF.

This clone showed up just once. The CDR3 sequence is CASSSPGRAKNIQYF. The CDR3 DNA follows: TGTGCCAGCAGTTCCCCAGGGAGGGCCAAAAACATTCAGTACTTC. V usage is TRBV27 and J usage is TRBJ2-4; the D gene is possibly TRBD2 (6 bases). V was clipped by 4 bases and J by 1 base, with 11 bases between them. The CDR3 covers 15 residues. Germline CDR1 and CDR2: MNHEY and SMNVEV (reference sequence).

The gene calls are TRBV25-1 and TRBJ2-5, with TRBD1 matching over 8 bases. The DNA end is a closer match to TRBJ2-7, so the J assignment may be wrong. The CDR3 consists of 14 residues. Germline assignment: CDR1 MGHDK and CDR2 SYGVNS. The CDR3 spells CASRGDRNSYEQYF. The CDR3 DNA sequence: TGTGCCAGCCGCGGGGACAGGAACTCCTACGAGCAGTACTTC.

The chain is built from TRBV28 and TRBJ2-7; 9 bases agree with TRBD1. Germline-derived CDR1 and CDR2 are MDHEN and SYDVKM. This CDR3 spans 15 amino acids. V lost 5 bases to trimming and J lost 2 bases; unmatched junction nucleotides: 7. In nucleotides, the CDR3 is TGTGCCAGCAGTGAGGTGACAGGGGGAACCTACGAGCAGTACTTC. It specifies CASSEVTGGTYEQYF.

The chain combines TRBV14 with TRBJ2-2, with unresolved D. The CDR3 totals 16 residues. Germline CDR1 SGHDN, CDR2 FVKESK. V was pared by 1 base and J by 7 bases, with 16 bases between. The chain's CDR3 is CASSQGKGFFIGELFF. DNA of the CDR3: TGTGCCAGCAGCCAAGGAAAAGGGTTTTTCATCGGGGAGCTGTTTTTT.

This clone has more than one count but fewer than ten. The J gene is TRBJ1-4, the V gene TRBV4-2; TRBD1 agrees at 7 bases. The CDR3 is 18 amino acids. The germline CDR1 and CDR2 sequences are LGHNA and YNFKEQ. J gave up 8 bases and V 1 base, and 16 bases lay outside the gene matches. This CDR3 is CASSQGGETGLISEKLFF. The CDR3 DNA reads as TGTGCCAGCAGCCAAGGAGGGGAGACAGGGCTAATTTCCGAAAAACTGTTTTTT.

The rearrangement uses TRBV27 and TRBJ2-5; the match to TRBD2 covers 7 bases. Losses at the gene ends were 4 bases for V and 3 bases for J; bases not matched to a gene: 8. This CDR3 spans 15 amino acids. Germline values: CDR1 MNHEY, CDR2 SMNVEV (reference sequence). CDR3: CASSSLASGKETQYF. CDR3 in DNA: TGTGCCAGCAGTTCCCTCGCGAGCGGGAAAGAGACCCAGTACTTC.

CDR3 residues: CASSFGQGPEKLFF. For the CDR3, the DNA is TGCGCCAGCAGCTTCGGACAGGGACCCGAAAAACTGTTTTTT. The chain carries TRBV5-1 and TRBJ1-4, with 8 nucleotides matching TRBD1. V shed 2 bases, J shed 8 bases, and the junction held 5 bases outside the gene matches. This CDR3 spans 14 amino acids. From germline, CDR1 is SGHRS and CDR2 YFSETQ.

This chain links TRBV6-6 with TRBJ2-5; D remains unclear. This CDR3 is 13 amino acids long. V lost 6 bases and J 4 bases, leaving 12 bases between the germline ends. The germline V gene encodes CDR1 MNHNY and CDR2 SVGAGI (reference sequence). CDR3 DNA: TGTGCCAGCAGAACGGGCCCGGGAGAGACCCAGTACTTC. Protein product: CASRTGPGETQYF.

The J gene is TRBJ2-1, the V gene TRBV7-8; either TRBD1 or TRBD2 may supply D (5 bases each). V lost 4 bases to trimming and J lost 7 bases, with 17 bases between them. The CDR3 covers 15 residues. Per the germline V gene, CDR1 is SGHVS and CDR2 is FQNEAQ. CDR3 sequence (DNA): TGTGCCAGCAGCTCGAGGGGCCCCCTAGGGAATGAGCAGTTCTTC. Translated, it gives CASSSRGPLGNEQFF. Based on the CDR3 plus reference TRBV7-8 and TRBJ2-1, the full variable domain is GAGVSQSPRYKVAKRGQDVALRCDPISGHVSLFWYQQALGQGPEFLTYFQNEAQLDKSGLPSDRFFAERPEGSVSTLKIQRTQQEDSAVYLCASSSRGPLGNEQFFGPGTRLTVL.

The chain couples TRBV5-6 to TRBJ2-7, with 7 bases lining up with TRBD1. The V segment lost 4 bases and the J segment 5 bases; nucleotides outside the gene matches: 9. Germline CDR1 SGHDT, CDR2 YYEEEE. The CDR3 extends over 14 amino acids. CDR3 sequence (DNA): TGTGCCAGCAGCGAACAGGGGCGTTACCACGAGCAGTACTTC. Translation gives CASSEQGRYHEQYF.

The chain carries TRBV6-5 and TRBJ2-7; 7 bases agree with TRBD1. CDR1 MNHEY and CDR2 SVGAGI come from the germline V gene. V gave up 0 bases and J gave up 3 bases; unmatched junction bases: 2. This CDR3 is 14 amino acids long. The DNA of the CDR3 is TGTGCCAGCAGTTACTCGGCAGGGGGCTACGAGCAGTACTTC. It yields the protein CASSYSAGGYEQYF.

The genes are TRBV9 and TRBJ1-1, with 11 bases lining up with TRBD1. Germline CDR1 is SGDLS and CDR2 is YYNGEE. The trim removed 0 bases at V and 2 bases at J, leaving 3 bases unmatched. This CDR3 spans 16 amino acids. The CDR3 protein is CASSVVDRGRNTEAFF. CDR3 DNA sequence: TGTGCCAGCAGCGTAGTGGACAGGGGGCGAAACACTGAAGCTTTCTTT. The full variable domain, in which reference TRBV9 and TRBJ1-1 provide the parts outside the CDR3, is DSGVTQTPKHLITATGQRVTLRCSPRSGDLSVYWYQQSLDQGLQFLIQYYNGEERAKGNILERFSAQQFPDLHSELNLSSLELGDSALYFCASSVVDRGRNTEAFFGQGTRLTVV.

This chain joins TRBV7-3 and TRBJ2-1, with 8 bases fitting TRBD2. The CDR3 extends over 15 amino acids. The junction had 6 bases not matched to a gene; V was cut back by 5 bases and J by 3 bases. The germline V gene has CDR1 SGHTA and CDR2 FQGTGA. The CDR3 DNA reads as TGTGCCAGCAGCCCGTTCGGGGGGGACTACAATGAGCAGTTCTTC. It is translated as CASSPFGGDYNEQFF.